The 25 T cell receptor beta chains below all came from one sample that was sequenced in a study of CD8+CD57+ T cells in acquired aplastic anemia. The template used for profiling TCR beta VDJ and CDR3 was genomic DNA. MiXCR, applied by TCRdb to the reads, yields one record per CDR3 protein. Here the sample spans about 200,000 distinct CDR3 sequences, roughly 60% being singletons. Patients picked for sequencing had shown CD8+CD57+ cell expansion detected by flow cytometry. Material for sequencing was sorted CD4+, CD8+, or CD8+CD57+ T cells (not recorded which) from PBMCs. The receptors here all came from a human donor with aplastic anemia.

The chain combines TRBV11-1 with TRBJ2-3; no reliable D call. Trimming pared 0 bases from V and 8 bases from J, leaving 12 bases between. CDR1 and CDR2 from the germline V gene are SGHAT and FQDESV (reference sequence). This CDR3 is built from 14 residues. The CDR3 DNA is TGTGCCAGCAGCTTAGCTTCGCCTCCGGGTACGCAGTATTTT. It specifies CASSLASPPGTQYF.

This clonotype has at least ten counts. The chain recombines TRBV12-3 or TRBV12-4 with TRBJ1-2; D uncertain. This CDR3 contains 13 residues. V was pared by 3 bases and J by 3 bases, with 8 bases between. CDR3 sequence (DNA): TGTGCCAGCAGTTTTCCAGGATACTATGGCTACACCTTC. Protein: CASSFPGYYGYTF.

The V call is TRBV10-3, the J call TRBJ1-5; 8 bases are shared with TRBD1. The V segment lost 10 bases and the J segment 1 base; nucleotides outside the gene matches: 9. The CDR3 extends over 15 amino acids. Germline loops: CDR1 ENHRY, CDR2 SYGVKD. The CDR3 coding sequence is TGTGCCAGCGCCGCCGGACAGGGAAGCAATCAGCCCCAGCATTTT. The encoded protein is CASAAGQGSNQPQHF.

The CDR3 protein is CASSPQTGDTQYF. The CDR3 DNA sequence: TGTGCCAGCAGCCCCCAGACAGGGGATACGCAGTATTTT. The chain is built from TRBV11-2 and TRBJ2-3, with 7 bases aligning to TRBD1. V trimming: 5 bases; J trimming: 6 bases; junction bases outside the gene matches: 5. This CDR3 is built from 13 residues. Germline V gene data show CDR1 as SGHAT and CDR2 as FQNNGV.

The J gene is TRBJ1-2, the V gene TRBV7-9, with D perhaps TRBD1 (6 bases). Germline values: CDR1 SEHNR, CDR2 FQNEAQ (reference sequence). The CDR3 has 13 amino acids. V was cut by 8 bases and J by 7 bases, with 17 bases left in between. The CDR3 sequence: CASRQGQGIGYTF. In DNA form, the CDR3 reads TGTGCCAGCCGTCAGGGGCAGGGTATTGGCTACACCTTC.

This clonotype was counted ten times or more. A much larger clone is a single base away; this may be a read error. The chain has TRBV20-1 and TRBJ2-7, with D perhaps TRBD2 (6 bases). The CDR3 runs to 15 residues. V dropped 5 bases and J dropped 0 bases, with 17 bases sitting between them. Germline V lookup: CDR1 DFQATT, CDR2 SNEGSKA (reference sequence). CDR3 loop: CSADRPAGSSYEQYF. The CDR3 DNA follows: TGCAGTGCTGATAGACCAGCGGGTAGCTCCTACGAGCAGTACTTC.

This chain joins TRBV10-3 and TRBJ2-3; no definite D call. This CDR3 has 16 amino acids. Germline V gene data show CDR1 as ENHRY and CDR2 as SYGVKD. V shed 3 bases and J shed 1 base, with 14 bases lying between them. DNA of the CDR3: TGTGCCATCAGTGACCAGCGCCGGTCGCGCACAGATACGCAGTATTTT. As protein: CAISDQRRSRTDTQYF.

This clonotype was seen many times. This chain links TRBV6-1 with TRBJ2-7; TRBD2 aligns across 8 bases. Germline V gives CDR1 MNHNS, CDR2 SASEGT. This CDR3 has 14 residues. V was clipped by 4 bases and J by 2 bases; unmatched bases: 4. In DNA form, the CDR3 reads TGTGCCAGCAGTGGACTAGCGAACCCCTACGAGCAGTACTTC. Amino acids: CASSGLANPYEQYF.

V usage is TRBV6-1 and J usage is TRBJ2-7; D may be TRBD1 or TRBD2 (6 bases each). Between the trimmed V and J ends, which lost 6 bases and 7 bases, there was a span of 19 bases. CDR3 length: 14 amino acids. Germline CDR1 MNHNS, CDR2 SASEGT. The CDR3: CASSPGRGAREQYF. In DNA form, the CDR3 reads TGTGCCAGCAGCCCAGGTAGGGGGGCGCGGGAGCAGTACTTC.

The chain recombines TRBV15 with TRBJ1-1; D is undetermined. The CDR3 is made up of 15 amino acids. Germline V lookup: CDR1 LNHNV, CDR2 YYDKDF (reference sequence). Trimming pared 3 bases from V and 5 bases from J, leaving 16 bases between. The CDR3 spells CATSSPLSALTEAFF. CDR3 DNA sequence: TGTGCCACCAGCAGCCCCTTAAGCGCCCTGACTGAAGCTTTCTTT.

This clonotype was observed a handful of times. This chain links TRBV2 with TRBJ2-3, with 12 nucleotides matching TRBD2. The V segment lost 5 bases and the J segment 5 bases; nucleotides outside the gene matches: 11. Germline CDR1 is SNHLY and CDR2 is FYNNEI. The CDR3 has 17 amino acids. CDR3 DNA sequence: TGTGCCAGCAGTAACTCACGACTAGCGGGGGTAGAAGATACGCAGTATTTT. It is translated as CASSNSRLAGVEDTQYF.

The chain joins TRBV2 to TRBJ2-5; D remains ambiguous. Trimming shortened V by 5 bases and J by 2 bases, and 6 bases separated the two germline ends. CDR1 is SNHLY and CDR2 is FYNNEI in the germline V gene. This CDR3 is built from 12 residues. This CDR3 is CASSFGQETQYF. CDR3 sequence (DNA): TGTGCCAGCAGTTTTGGGCAAGAGACCCAGTACTTC.

V is TRBV7-2 and J is TRBJ2-3; unclear D gene. The CDR3 spans 13 residues. Trimming stripped 7 bases from V and 0 bases from J, with 8 bases between. Germline V gene sequence: CDR1 SGHTA, CDR2 FQGNSA. The CDR3 DNA follows: TGTGCCAGCACGATGGCTAGCACAGATACGCAGTATTTT. Protein sequence: CASTMASTDTQYF.

The V gene is TRBV20-1, the J gene TRBJ2-5, with no clear D. This CDR3 is 11 amino acids long. In germline, CDR1 is DFQATT, CDR2 SNEGSKA (reference sequence). Trimming removed 2 bases at V and 4 bases at J, with 5 bases between. CDR3 bases: TGCAGTGCTAGATTGGGAGAGACCCAGTACTTC. It codes for CSARLGETQYF.

This chain joins TRBV20-1 and TRBJ2-1, with D possibly being TRBD1 (5 bases). CDR1 and CDR2 (germline): DFQATT, SNEGSKA (reference sequence). Trimming cost V 3 bases and J 11 bases, with 20 bases left between them. This CDR3 is 14 amino acids long. The CDR3 coding sequence is TGCAGTGCTAGCCTGGGTATAGGGGATAGTAAGCAGTTCTTC. Amino acids: CSASLGIGDSKQFF.

The V gene is TRBV19, the J gene TRBJ1-5; tentatively, D is TRBD1 (6 bases). Germline lookup yields CDR1 LNHDA and CDR2 SQIVND (reference sequence). Trimming left V 5 bases short and J 0 bases short, with 14 bases between. This CDR3 region has 16 residues. CDR3 nucleotides: TGTGCCAGTAGTGCACCGACAGGTTATAGCAATCAGCCCCAGCATTTT. Its protein is CASSAPTGYSNQPQHF.

The rearrangement links TRBV19 to TRBJ2-1, with D perhaps matching TRBD1 or TRBD2 (7 bases each). This CDR3 spans 14 amino acids. Germline V gene sequence: CDR1 LNHDA, CDR2 SQIVND (reference sequence). With 9 bases removed from V and 10 bases from J, the gap between germline ends came to 22 bases. CDR3 bases: TGTGCCAGCAGCGGGGCAGGGGGGTTAGGCGAGCAGTTCTTC. It yields the protein CASSGAGGLGEQFF.

V and J are TRBV7-4 and TRBJ2-5; 13 bases map to TRBD2. The trim removed 5 bases at V and 0 bases at J, leaving 9 bases unmatched. Germline V gives CDR1 SGHVT, CDR2 SQSDAQ. This CDR3 is built from 18 residues. The CDR3 here is CASSQGLAGNWYQETQYF. DNA of the CDR3: TGTGCCAGCAGCCAGGGACTAGCGGGGAATTGGTACCAAGAGACCCAGTACTTC.

The chain recombines TRBV10-3 with TRBJ1-1; the D gene is possibly TRBD1 (6 bases). Deletions cut 6 bases from V and 5 bases from J, with 16 bases between. Germline V gives CDR1 ENHRY, CDR2 SYGVKD. This CDR3 region has 14 residues. CDR3 sequence (DNA): TGTGCCATCAGGGAAACGACAGGAAAGACTGAAGCTTTCTTT. Its protein is CAIRETTGKTEAFF.

This clonotype was detected once. The chain recombines TRBV7-2 with TRBJ1-3, with D hard to call. This CDR3 is 15 amino acids long. The germline V gene encodes CDR1 SGHTA and CDR2 FQGNSA. V lost 3 bases and J lost 7, with 16 bases in between. Here the CDR3 DNA reads TGTGCCAGCAGCTTGTGGCTAGCGGGATTGAACACCATATATTTT. Its protein product is CASSLWLAGLNTIYF. The variable domain in full, with the rest retrieved from reference TRBV7-2 and TRBJ1-3, is GAGVSQSPSNKVTEKGKDVELRCDPISGHTALYWYRQSLGQGLEFLIYFQGNSAPDKSGLPSDRFSAERTGGSVSTLTIQRTQQEDSAVYLCASSLWLAGLNTIYFGEGSWLTVV.

This clonotype was counted only a few times. The V gene is TRBV6-5, the J gene TRBJ2-4; TRBD2 matches 12 bases. J was trimmed by 6 bases and V by 0 bases; bases with no gene match: 0. Germline-derived CDR1 and CDR2 are MNHEY and SVGAGI. The CDR3 consists of 15 residues. The CDR3 loop reads CASSYSTSGGNIQYF. The CDR3 DNA reads as TGTGCCAGCAGTTACTCGACTAGCGGGGGAAACATTCAGTACTTC.

The CDR3 nucleotides are TGTGCCAGCAGCTTAGGACTAGCGGGAAACAATGAGCAGTTCTTC. Protein product: CASSLGLAGNNEQFF. This sequence joins TRBV7-9 and TRBJ2-1; TRBD2 matches 11 bases. Unmatched junction bases numbered 1, after V lost 1 base and J lost 5 bases. The CDR3 totals 15 residues. CDR1 and CDR2 (germline): SEHNR, FQNEAQ (reference sequence).

V gene TRBV29-1 combines with J gene TRBJ1-4; D is possibly TRBD1 (6 bases). This CDR3 is built from 12 residues. V was trimmed by 2 bases and J by 6 bases, leaving 7 bases between them. Germline loops: CDR1 SQVTM, CDR2 ANQGSEA. CDR3 sequence: CSVEQGYEKLFF. CDR3 sequence (DNA): TGCAGCGTTGAACAGGGGTATGAAAAACTGTTTTTT.

The chain links TRBV19 to TRBJ1-2; D not resolved. The CDR3 has 13 residues. Per germline, CDR1 LNHDA and CDR2 SQIVND (reference sequence). The ends were cut back, 6 bases at V and 8 bases at J, with 16 bases in the middle. CDR3 in amino acids: CASSPSGPGGYTF. In nucleotides, the CDR3 is TGTGCCAGTAGCCCTTCCGGGCCAGGAGGCTACACCTTC.

This clonotype was counted many times. The rearrangement uses TRBV20-1 and TRBJ1-5; no clear D. This CDR3 is 14 amino acids long. V lost 0 bases to trimming and J lost 0 bases, with 6 bases between them. Germline V lookup: CDR1 DFQATT, CDR2 SNEGSKA (reference sequence). The CDR3 protein is CSARDEYSNQPQHF. DNA for the CDR3: TGCAGTGCTAGAGATGAGTATAGCAATCAGCCCCAGCATTTT.